Sequencing of this TCR beta chain was carried out in a study of Graves' ophthalmopathy and Graves' hyperthyroidism. For the study at large: Where ophthalmopathy was absent within 18 months of follow-up, hyperthyroidism was stable.

This clonotype has only a few counts. Amplified TCR beta CDR3 regions were obtained using RNA transcripts as template. RT-PCR was first run with HTBI primers, then multiplex PCR in a second round. Each CDR3 protein is one row after TCRdb ran MiXCR on the multiplex PCR reads. The data show 580,000 or so distinct CDR3 sequences, 35% to 45% seen once. Among the hyperthyroidism patients, all were newly diagnosed, aged 18 to 65, with under 2 months' duration. The V end lost 3 bases, the J end lost 3 bases, and 9 bases lay between the germline ends. The CDR3 covers 14 residues. The germline V gene has CDR1 GTSNPN and CDR2 SVGIG (reference sequence).

What was sequenced was peripheral blood or thyroid tissue (not recorded which). The TCR sequence derives from an adult man with Graves' hyperthyroidism. J is TRBJ1-6 and V is TRBV30, with D perhaps TRBD1 (5 bases). CDR3 sequence: CAWRAGLYNSPLHF. CDR3 coding DNA: TGTGCCTGGAGGGCGGGACTCTATAATTCACCCCTCCACTTT.